This entry describes one TCR beta chain. Profiling relied on immunoSEQ multiplex PCR, and the TCRdb table lists in-frame clones only, not all of them. The sample contains 210,000 or so clones, over 75% of which appear only once. Germline V gene lookup returns CDR1 SGDLS and CDR2 YYNGEE. The CDR3 is made up of 13 amino acids. Trimming stripped 3 bases from V and 8 bases from J, with 11 bases between. The sample is drawn from a study of blood T cell repertoires in COVID-19. The source is a man aged 50-60 years with COVID-19, enrolled during active disease. Material: peripheral blood. V gene TRBV9 combines with J gene TRBJ1-4; D gene unclear. The chain's CDR3 is CASSGYGSEKLFF. In nucleotides, the CDR3 is TGTGCCAGCAGCGGTTACGGGTCGGAAAAACTGTTTTTT. Full variable domain (missing parts from reference TRBV9 and TRBJ1-4): DSGVTQTPKHLITATGQRVTLRCSPRSGDLSVYWYQQSLDQGLQFLIQYYNGEERAKGNILERFSAQQFPDLHSELNLSSLELGDSALYFCASSGYGSEKLFFGSGTQLSVL.